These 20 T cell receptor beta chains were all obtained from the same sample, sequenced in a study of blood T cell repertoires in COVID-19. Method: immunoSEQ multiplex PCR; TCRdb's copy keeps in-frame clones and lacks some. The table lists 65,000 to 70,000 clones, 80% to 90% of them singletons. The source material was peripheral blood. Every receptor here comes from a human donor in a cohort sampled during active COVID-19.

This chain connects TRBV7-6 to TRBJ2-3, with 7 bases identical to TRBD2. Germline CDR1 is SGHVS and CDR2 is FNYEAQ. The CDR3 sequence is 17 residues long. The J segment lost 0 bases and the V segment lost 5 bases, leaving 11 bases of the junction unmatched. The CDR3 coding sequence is TGTGCCAGCAGCCCAGGTAGCGGGTCGACCAGCACAGATACGCAGTATTTT. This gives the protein CASSPGSGSTSTDTQYF. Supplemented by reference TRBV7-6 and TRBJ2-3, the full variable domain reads GAGVSQSPRYKVTKRGQDVALRCDPISGHVSLYWYRQALGQGPEFLTYFNYEAQQDKSGLPNDRFSAERPEGSISTLTIQRTEQRDSAMYRCASSPGSGSTSTDTQYFGPGTRLTVL.

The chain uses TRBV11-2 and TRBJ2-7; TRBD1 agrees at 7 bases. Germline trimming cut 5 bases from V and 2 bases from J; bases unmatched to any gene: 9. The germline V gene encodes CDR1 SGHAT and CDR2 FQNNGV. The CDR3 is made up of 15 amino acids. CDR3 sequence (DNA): TGTGCCAGCAGCCCCGGGACAGCGTTAACCTACGAGCAGTACTTC. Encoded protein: CASSPGTALTYEQYF.

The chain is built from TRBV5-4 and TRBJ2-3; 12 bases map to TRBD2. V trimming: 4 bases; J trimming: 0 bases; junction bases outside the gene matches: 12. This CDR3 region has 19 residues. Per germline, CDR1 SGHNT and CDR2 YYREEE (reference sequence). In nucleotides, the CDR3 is TGTGCCAGCAGCCTCCAGACTAGCGGGAGACGACTTAGCACAGATACGCAGTATTTT. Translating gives CASSLQTSGRRLSTDTQYF.

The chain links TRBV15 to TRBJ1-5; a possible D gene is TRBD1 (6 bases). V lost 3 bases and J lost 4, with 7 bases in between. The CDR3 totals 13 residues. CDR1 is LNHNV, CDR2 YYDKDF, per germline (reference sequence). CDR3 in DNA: TGTGCCACCAGCAGCCAGGGGAATCAGCCCCAGCATTTT. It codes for CATSSQGNQPQHF.

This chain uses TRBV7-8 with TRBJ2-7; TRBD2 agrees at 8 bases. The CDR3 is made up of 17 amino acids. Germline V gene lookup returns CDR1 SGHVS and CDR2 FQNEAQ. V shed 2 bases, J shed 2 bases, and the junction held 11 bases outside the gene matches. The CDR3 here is CASSLSRERERPYEQYF. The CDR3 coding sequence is TGTGCCAGCAGCTTATCGCGCGAGCGGGAGCGTCCCTACGAGCAGTACTTC.

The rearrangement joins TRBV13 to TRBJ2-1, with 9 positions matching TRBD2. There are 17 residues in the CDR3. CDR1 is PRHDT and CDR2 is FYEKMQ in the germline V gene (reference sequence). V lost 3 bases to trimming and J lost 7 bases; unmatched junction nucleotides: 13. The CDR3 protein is CASSFSQAGGPGNEQFF. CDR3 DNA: TGTGCCAGCAGCTTCTCCCAAGCGGGAGGTCCGGGGAATGAGCAGTTCTTC.

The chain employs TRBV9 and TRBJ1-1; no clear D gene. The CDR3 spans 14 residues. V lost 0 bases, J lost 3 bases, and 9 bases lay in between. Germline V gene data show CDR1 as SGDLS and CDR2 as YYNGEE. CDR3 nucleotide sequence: TGTGCCAGCAGCGTAGTTGGAGGTGACACTGAAGCTTTCTTT. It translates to CASSVVGGDTEAFF.

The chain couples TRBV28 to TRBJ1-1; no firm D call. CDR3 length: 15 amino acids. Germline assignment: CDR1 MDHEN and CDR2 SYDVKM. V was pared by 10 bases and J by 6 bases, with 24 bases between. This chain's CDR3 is CATRYAARAEAEAFF. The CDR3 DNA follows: TGTGCCACACGATATGCTGCACGGGCGGAGGCTGAAGCTTTCTTT.

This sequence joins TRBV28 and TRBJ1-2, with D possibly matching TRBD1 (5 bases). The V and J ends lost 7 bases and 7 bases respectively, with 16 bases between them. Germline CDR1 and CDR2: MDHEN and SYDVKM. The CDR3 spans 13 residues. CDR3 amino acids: CASTPGDYRGYTF. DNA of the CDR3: TGTGCCAGCACCCCGGGGGACTATCGTGGCTACACCTTC.

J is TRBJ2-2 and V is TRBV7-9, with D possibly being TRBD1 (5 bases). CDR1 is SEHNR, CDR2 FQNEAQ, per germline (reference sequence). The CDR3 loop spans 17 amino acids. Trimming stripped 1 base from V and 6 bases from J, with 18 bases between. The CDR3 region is CASSLGDSLLGSGELFF. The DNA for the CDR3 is TGTGCCAGCAGCTTAGGAGACAGCCTACTCGGCTCCGGGGAGCTGTTTTTT.

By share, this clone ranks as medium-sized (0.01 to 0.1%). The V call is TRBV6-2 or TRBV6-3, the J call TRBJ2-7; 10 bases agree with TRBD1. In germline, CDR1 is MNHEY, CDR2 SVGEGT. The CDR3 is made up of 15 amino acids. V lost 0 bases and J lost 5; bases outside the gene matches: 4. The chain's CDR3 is CASSYSGGQGNEQYF. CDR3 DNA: TGTGCCAGCAGTTACTCTGGGGGACAGGGGAACGAGCAGTACTTC.

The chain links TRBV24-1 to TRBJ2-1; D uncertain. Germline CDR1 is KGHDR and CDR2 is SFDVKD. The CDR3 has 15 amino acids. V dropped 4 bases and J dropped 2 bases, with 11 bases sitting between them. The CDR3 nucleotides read TGTGCCACCAGTGACGCGATGCCCCCCTACAATGAGCAGTTCTTC. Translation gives CATSDAMPPYNEQFF.

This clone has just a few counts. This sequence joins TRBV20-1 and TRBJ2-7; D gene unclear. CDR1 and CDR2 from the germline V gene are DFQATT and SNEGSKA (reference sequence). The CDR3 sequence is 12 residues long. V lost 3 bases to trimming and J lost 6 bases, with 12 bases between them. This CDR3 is CSASLARGEQYF. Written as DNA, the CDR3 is TGCAGTGCTAGTTTGGCGAGAGGCGAGCAGTACTTC.

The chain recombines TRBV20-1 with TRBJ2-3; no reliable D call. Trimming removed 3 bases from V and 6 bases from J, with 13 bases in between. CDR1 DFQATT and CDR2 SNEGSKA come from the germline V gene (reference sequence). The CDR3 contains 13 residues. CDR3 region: CSASDPKSDTQYF. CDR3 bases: TGCAGTGCTAGTGACCCGAAGAGTGATACGCAGTATTTT.

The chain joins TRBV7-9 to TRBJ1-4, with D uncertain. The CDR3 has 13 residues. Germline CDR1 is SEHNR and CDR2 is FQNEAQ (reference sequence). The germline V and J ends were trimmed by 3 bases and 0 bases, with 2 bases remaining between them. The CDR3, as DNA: TGTGCCAGCAGCTTCGCAACTAATGAAAAACTGTTTTTT. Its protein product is CASSFATNEKLFF. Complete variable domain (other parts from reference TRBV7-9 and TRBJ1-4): DTGVSQNPRHKITKRGQNVTFRCDPISEHNRLYWYRQTLGQGPEFLTYFQNEAQLEKSRLLSDRFSAERPKGSFSTLEIQRTEQGDSAMYLCASSFATNEKLFFGSGTQLSVL.

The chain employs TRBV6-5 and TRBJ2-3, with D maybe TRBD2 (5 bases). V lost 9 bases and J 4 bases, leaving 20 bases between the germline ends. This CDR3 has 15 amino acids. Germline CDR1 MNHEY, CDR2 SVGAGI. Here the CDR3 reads CASLEGQQTADTQYF. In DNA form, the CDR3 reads TGTGCCAGTTTAGAGGGCCAACAAACGGCAGATACGCAGTATTTT.

The CDR3 reads CASSPPQSGSPEQYF. The DNA for the CDR3 is TGTGCCAGCTCACCACCGCAAAGCGGGAGCCCCGAGCAGTACTTC. This chain connects TRBV18 to TRBJ2-7; the match to TRBD2 covers 8 bases. The V gene end was trimmed by 0 bases and the J gene end by 6 bases; junction bases not matched to a gene: 7. The CDR3 consists of 15 residues. CDR1 KGHSH and CDR2 LQKENI come from the germline V gene.

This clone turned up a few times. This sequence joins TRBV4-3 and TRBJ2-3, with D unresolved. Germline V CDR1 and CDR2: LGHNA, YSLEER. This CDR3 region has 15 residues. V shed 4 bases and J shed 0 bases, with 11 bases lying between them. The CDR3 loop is CASSPRGASTDTQYF. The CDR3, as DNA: TGCGCCAGCAGCCCCCGAGGAGCGAGCACAGATACGCAGTATTTT.

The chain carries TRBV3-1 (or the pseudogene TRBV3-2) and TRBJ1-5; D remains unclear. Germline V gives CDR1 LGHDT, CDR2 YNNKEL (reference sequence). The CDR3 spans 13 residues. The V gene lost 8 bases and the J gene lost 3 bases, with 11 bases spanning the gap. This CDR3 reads CASREQTNQPQHF. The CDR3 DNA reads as TGTGCCAGCCGGGAACAGACCAATCAGCCCCAGCATTTT.

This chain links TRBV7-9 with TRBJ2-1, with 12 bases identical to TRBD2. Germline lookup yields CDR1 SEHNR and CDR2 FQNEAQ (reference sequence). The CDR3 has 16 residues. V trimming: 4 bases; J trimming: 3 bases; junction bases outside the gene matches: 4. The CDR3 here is CASSSGLAGLYNEQFF. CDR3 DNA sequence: TGTGCCAGCAGCTCCGGACTAGCGGGACTCTACAATGAGCAGTTCTTC.